The source of this TCR beta chain is a study of T-cell memory formation after mild COVID-19. For the study at large: TCR clusters showed largely donor specificity.

The CDR3 consists of 14 residues. Trimming shortened V by 8 bases and J by 4 bases, and 14 bases separated the two germline ends. CDR1 is MRHNA, CDR2 SNTAGT, per germline. Broader study findings: Some responding clones appeared in pre-infection memory, suggesting cross-reactive memory joined. CD4/CD8 balance held among clones contracting day 15 to 85, and later expanders leaned CD4+.

On this clonotype: Its antigen is currently unknown.

One entry per CDR3 protein, called by TCRdb with MiXCR from the 5' RACE reads. This table has hundreds of thousands of distinct CDR3 sequences, 20% to 25% appearing once. J is TRBJ2-2 and V is TRBV6-4; D is perhaps TRBD1 (6 bases). Sequenced: PBMCs or a T cell subset sorted from them (not recorded which). The clonotype was recovered from an adult woman who had mild COVID-19 (a few samples of this study predate the infection). Cell type and time point are not known. The CDR3 reads CASAPGAGTGELFF. The CDR3 DNA reads TGTGCCAGCGCCCCAGGGGCGGGCACCGGGGAGCTGTTTTTT.